The 25 T cell receptor beta chains below were found in one sample sequenced in a study of spatial heterogeneity in lung cancer. TCRdb re-analysed the 5' RACE reads in MiXCR, keeping a single row per CDR3 protein. The sample yields over 95,000 distinct CDR3 sequences, more than 10% seen once. Sample time point: blood at routine non-recurrence follow-up after resection. The specimen comprised PBMCs, sampled at follow-up. The origin of the receptors is a female donor with early-stage non-small cell lung cancer.

This clonotype showed up many times. This chain uses TRBV5-1 with TRBJ1-1; D gene unclear. In germline, CDR1 is SGHRS, CDR2 YFSETQ. The CDR3 extends over 13 amino acids. V lost 3 bases, J lost 2 bases, and 8 bases lay in between. Written as DNA, the CDR3 is TGCGCCAGCAGCTCGGACGGTAACACTGAAGCTTTCTTT. Translated: CASSSDGNTEAFF. Variable domain in full (rest from reference TRBV5-1 and TRBJ1-1): KAGVTQTPRYLIKTRGQQVTLSCSPISGHRSVSWYQQTPGQGLQFLFEYFSETQRNKGNFPGRFSGRQFSNSRSEMNVSTLELGDSALYLCASSSDGNTEAFFGQGTRLTVV.

V usage is TRBV4-1 and J usage is TRBJ1-1; D is ambiguous. Deletions cut 1 base from V and 3 bases from J, with 18 bases between. CDR1 MGHRA and CDR2 YSYEKL come from the germline V gene. The CDR3 sequence is 17 residues long. The CDR3 nucleotides are TGCGCCAGCAGCCAAGGTGCCACTCTACTCCGGGACACTGAAGCTTTCTTT. It is translated as CASSQGATLLRDTEAFF.

This clonotype has at least ten counts. This chain connects TRBV12-3 or TRBV12-4 to TRBJ2-3; no clear D gene. V lost 4 bases, J lost 1 base, and 9 bases lay in between. This CDR3 region has 14 residues. The CDR3 loop is CASSSIFGTDTQYF. CDR3 sequence (DNA): TGTGCCAGCAGTTCGATATTCGGCACAGATACGCAGTATTTT.

This clonotype has ten or more counts. The chain uses TRBV13 and TRBJ1-1; perhaps TRBD1 as D (6 bases). The germline V gene has CDR1 PRHDT and CDR2 FYEKMQ (reference sequence). The CDR3 has 17 amino acids. The ends were cut back, 5 bases at V and 0 bases at J, with 19 bases in the middle. The CDR3 DNA sequence: TGTGCCAGCAGCCGCGGACAGACCCCATTTATGAACACTGAAGCTTTCTTT. It codes for CASSRGQTPFMNTEAFF.

The chain is built from TRBV14 and TRBJ1-6, with D tentatively TRBD1 (6 bases). V was trimmed by 4 bases and J by 6 bases, leaving 13 bases between them. In germline, CDR1 is SGHDN, CDR2 FVKESK. The CDR3 is 15 amino acids. CDR3 DNA sequence: TGTGCCAGCAGCCCACTCGACAGGACTAATTCACCCCTCCACTTT. This encodes CASSPLDRTNSPLHF.

This clonotype was observed a few times. The rearrangement links TRBV7-2 to TRBJ2-1; 8 nucleotides align to TRBD1. Germline assignment: CDR1 SGHTA and CDR2 FQGNSA. This CDR3 is 15 amino acids long. Trimming took 1 base from V and 3 from J; bases not matched to a gene: 2. Here the CDR3 reads CASSLVGQGYNEQFF. The DNA for the CDR3 is TGTGCCAGCAGCTTAGTCGGACAGGGCTACAATGAGCAGTTCTTC.

This clonotype turned up a few times. The DNA for the CDR3 is TGTGCCAGCAGCGCCGGGACAGGATACAATGAGCAGTTCTTC. This translates into CASSAGTGYNEQFF. V gene TRBV9 combines with J gene TRBJ2-1; TRBD1 matches 8 bases. This CDR3 comprises 14 residues. Germline assignment: CDR1 SGDLS and CDR2 YYNGEE. J lost 4 bases, V lost 3 bases, and 3 bases had no gene match.

This clonotype appeared a few times. The V call is TRBV5-5, the J call TRBJ2-5; D gene uncertain. Deletions cut 6 bases from V and 2 bases from J, with 17 bases between. CDR1 and CDR2 from the germline V gene are SGHKS and YYEKEE (reference sequence). This CDR3 spans 15 amino acids. CDR3 DNA: TGTGCCAGCAACAAACGGATTGGAGCACAAGAGACCCAGTACTTC. Translation: CASNKRIGAQETQYF.

This clonotype was counted only a few times. The rearrangement joins TRBV18 to TRBJ1-5; 11 bases are a match to TRBD1. Trimming cost V 2 bases and J 2 bases; bases outside gene matches: 8. In germline, CDR1 is KGHSH, CDR2 LQKENI. The CDR3 is 18 residues long. The CDR3 region has the DNA TGTGCCAGCTCACCAGCGGGACAGGGGGGACCGGGCAATCAGCCCCAGCATTTT. It codes for CASSPAGQGGPGNQPQHF.

This clonotype was seen only a few times. The rearrangement joins TRBV7-3 to TRBJ2-1, with D maybe TRBD1 (6 bases). The CDR3 has 14 amino acids. From germline, CDR1 is SGHTA and CDR2 FQGTGA. V was trimmed by 3 bases and J by 6 bases, leaving 12 bases between them. CDR3 residues: CASSFGLGGNEQFF. The CDR3 coding sequence is TGTGCCAGCAGCTTCGGTCTAGGGGGCAATGAGCAGTTCTTC.

The CDR3: CASSMTGANYGYTF. CDR3 nucleotides: TGTGCCAGCAGTATGACAGGGGCTAACTATGGCTACACCTTC. V usage is TRBV12-3 or TRBV12-4 and J usage is TRBJ1-2; 8 nucleotides agree with TRBD1. The CDR3 totals 14 residues. Losses at the gene ends were 5 bases for V and 0 bases for J; bases not matched to a gene: 2.

This clonotype turned up a few times. This chain uses TRBV12-3 or TRBV12-4 with TRBJ2-2; weak D call: TRBD1 (6 bases). Between the trimmed V and J ends, which lost 4 bases and 5 bases, there was a span of 14 bases. The CDR3 runs 15 residues. As DNA, the CDR3 is TGTGCCAGCAGTTCCACTGGGACAAATACCGGGGAGCTGTTTTTT. This translates into CASSSTGTNTGELFF.

As to this clonotype: An end of the junction differs from the germline gene, which may be a read error. V and J are TRBV28 and TRBJ2-1; 8 bases align to TRBD2. Germline V gene lookup returns CDR1 MDHEN and CDR2 SYDVKM. The CDR3 spans 15 residues. The CDR3 loop reads CASSLFTSGYNGQFF. CDR3 coding DNA: TGTGCCAGCAGTTTATTTACTAGCGGTTACAATGGGCAGTTCTTC.

The chain has TRBV20-1 and TRBJ2-1; 10 nucleotides agree with TRBD1. V lost 6 bases to trimming and J lost 7 bases; unmatched junction nucleotides: 9. CDR3 length equals 14 residues. Germline CDR1 DFQATT, CDR2 SNEGSKA (reference sequence). The CDR3 DNA follows: TGCAGTGCCCCCCGGGACAGGGGTCTTAATGAGCAGTTCTTC. This encodes CSAPRDRGLNEQFF.

This chain connects TRBV29-1 to TRBJ1-3, with D unclear. The germline V gene encodes CDR1 SQVTM and CDR2 ANQGSEA. Trimming stripped 4 bases from V and 2 bases from J, with 9 bases between. The CDR3 is 13 amino acids. The CDR3 sequence is CSVVTAAGNTIYF. CDR3 coding DNA: TGCAGCGTTGTAACCGCAGCTGGAAACACCATATATTTT.

The V call is TRBV29-1, the J call TRBJ2-5; D is possibly TRBD2 (7 bases). With 5 bases removed from V and 5 bases from J, the gap between germline ends came to 15 bases. The CDR3 runs 13 residues. CDR1 is SQVTM, CDR2 ANQGSEA, per germline. The CDR3 nucleotides are TGCAGCGTTCTTTGGGGGGGCGGTGAGACCCAGTACTTC. It codes for CSVLWGGGETQYF.

V usage is TRBV6-1 and J usage is TRBJ1-2; the D is unclear. Germline CDR1 and CDR2: MNHNS and SASEGT. The CDR3 totals 14 residues. V lost 5 bases and J 4 bases, leaving 14 bases between the germline ends. The CDR3 here is CASSSGPVGYGYTF. The CDR3 DNA sequence: TGTGCCAGCAGTTCCGGGCCCGTGGGCTATGGCTACACCTTC.

This clonotype was counted only a few times. The chain joins TRBV19 to TRBJ1-1; maybe TRBD1 (6 bases). This CDR3 contains 12 residues. CDR1 and CDR2 from the germline V gene are LNHDA and SQIVND (reference sequence). Trimming stripped 6 bases from V and 4 bases from J, with 9 bases between. Here the CDR3 reads CASSGTPTEAFF. The CDR3 coding sequence is TGTGCCAGTAGCGGGACACCCACTGAAGCTTTCTTT.

The gene calls are TRBV3-1 and TRBJ2-7, with D tentatively TRBD1 or TRBD2 (5 bases each). Germline V gene sequence: CDR1 LGHDT, CDR2 YNNKEL (reference sequence). This CDR3 comprises 13 residues. Deletions cut 1 base from V and 7 bases from J, with 11 bases between. The CDR3 nucleotides are TGTGCCAGCAGCCAAGGTCGGGACGTAGAGCAGTACTTC. This codes for CASSQGRDVEQYF.

The chain has TRBV5-1 and TRBJ2-7, with 10 bases matching TRBD1. Germline V CDR1 and CDR2: SGHRS, YFSETQ. With 4 bases clipped from V and 4 bases from J, the junction kept 8 bases outside the gene matches. CDR3 size: 15 residues. The CDR3 region is CASSLRGQGLYEQYF. CDR3 nucleotide sequence: TGCGCCAGCAGCCTTCGGGGACAGGGGCTATACGAGCAGTACTTC. Based on the CDR3 plus reference TRBV5-1 and TRBJ2-7, the full variable domain is KAGVTQTPRYLIKTRGQQVTLSCSPISGHRSVSWYQQTPGQGLQFLFEYFSETQRNKGNFPGRFSGRQFSNSRSEMNVSTLELGDSALYLCASSLRGQGLYEQYFGPGTRLTVT.

This clonotype appeared a few times. CDR3 sequence (DNA): TGTGCCAGCTCCAGTACCGCTATCAGTAGAAACACCATATATTTT. Its translation: CASSSTAISRNTIYF. The chain uses TRBV7-9 and TRBJ1-3; D gene ambiguous. Germline V gene data show CDR1 as SEHNR and CDR2 as FQNEAQ (reference sequence). The germline V and J ends were trimmed by 8 bases and 5 bases, with 19 bases remaining between them. This CDR3 region has 15 residues.

This clonotype has a handful of counts. The chain combines TRBV18 with TRBJ2-1; D is tentatively TRBD1 or TRBD2 (6 bases each). CDR3 length equals 14 residues. Germline V gene data show CDR1 as KGHSH and CDR2 as LQKENI. V dropped 3 bases and J dropped 7 bases, with 13 bases sitting between them. The CDR3 loop is CASSPYGGKNEQFF. CDR3 nucleotide sequence: TGTGCCAGCTCACCGTACGGGGGCAAGAATGAGCAGTTCTTC. Full variable domain (remainder filled in from reference TRBV18 and TRBJ2-1): NAGVMQNPRHLVRRRGQEARLRCSPMKGHSHVYWYRQLPEEGLKFMVYLQKENIIDESGMPKERFSAEFPKEGPSILRIQQVVRGDSAAYFCASSPYGGKNEQFFGPGTRLTVL.

The rearrangement uses TRBV7-2 and TRBJ1-6, with D uncertain. The CDR3 consists of 14 residues. Germline CDR1 and CDR2: SGHTA and FQGNSA. The V end was cut by 2 bases, the J end by 9 bases, with 11 bases between. The DNA for the CDR3 is TGTGCCAGCAGCTTATTGGAAATCGGTTCACCCCTCCACTTT. This encodes CASSLLEIGSPLHF.

V usage is TRBV11-2 and J usage is TRBJ2-1, with D perhaps assigned TRBD1 or TRBD2 (6 bases each). The CDR3 contains 13 residues. Germline V CDR1 and CDR2: SGHAT, FQNNGV. The V and J ends lost 5 bases and 8 bases respectively, with 13 bases between them. The CDR3 loop is CASSPGRGHEQFF. The CDR3, as DNA: TGTGCCAGCAGCCCTGGTCGGGGGCATGAGCAGTTCTTC.

The V call is TRBV20-1, the J call TRBJ2-1, with 9 positions matching TRBD1. CDR3 length: 15 amino acids. CDR1 is DFQATT, CDR2 SNEGSKA, per germline (reference sequence). Trimming took 0 bases from V and 7 from J; bases not matched to a gene: 7. The CDR3 DNA follows: TGCAGTGCTAGAGACCCACAGGGGGCTGGGAATGAGCAGTTCTTC. It translates to CSARDPQGAGNEQFF.